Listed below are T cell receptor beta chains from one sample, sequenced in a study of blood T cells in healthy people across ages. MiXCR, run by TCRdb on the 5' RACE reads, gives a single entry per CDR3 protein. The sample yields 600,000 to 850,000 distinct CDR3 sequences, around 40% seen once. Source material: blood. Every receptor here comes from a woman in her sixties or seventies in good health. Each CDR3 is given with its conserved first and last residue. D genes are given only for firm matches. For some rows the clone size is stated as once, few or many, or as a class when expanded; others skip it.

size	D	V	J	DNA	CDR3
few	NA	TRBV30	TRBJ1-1	TGTGCCTGGAGTCCGGGTTCGGCGATGAACACTGAAGCTTTCTTT	CAWSPGSAMNTEAFF
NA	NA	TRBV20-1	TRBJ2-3	TGCAGTGCTCCGGGGGCTTCCCAACAGTATTTT	CSAPGASQQYF
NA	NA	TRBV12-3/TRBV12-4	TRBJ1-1	TGTGCCAGCAGTTTAGCGGGAGCGCAGGAGGTTTCTGAAGCTTTCTTT	CASSLAGAQEVSEAFF
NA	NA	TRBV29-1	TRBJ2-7	TGCAGCGTTCAAAAGGCGCAGCAGCAGTACTTC	CSVQKAQQQYF
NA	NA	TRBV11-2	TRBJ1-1	TGTGCCAGCAGCTTCCAGGGTGGGTCAGACACTGAAGCTTTCTTT	CASSFQGGSDTEAFF
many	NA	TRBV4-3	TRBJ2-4	TGCGCCAGCAGCCAAGCGAACACGAGAGCCAAAAACATTCAGTACTTC	CASSQANTRAKNIQYF
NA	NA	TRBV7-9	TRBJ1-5	TGTGCCAGCAGCGCCCGACAGACGGATCAGCCCCAGCATTTT	CASSARQTDQPQHF
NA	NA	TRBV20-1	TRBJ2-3	TGCAGTGCTAGGACACGTCGAGCGCAGTATTTT	CSARTRRAQYF
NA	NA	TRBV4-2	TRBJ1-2	TGTGCCAGCAGCCAAGTCTTGGCAGGGGCGGACTATGGCTACACCTTC	CASSQVLAGADYGYTF
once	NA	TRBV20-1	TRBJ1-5	TGCAGTGCTAGAGAACCTCGGGGGACCAATCCGCCCCAGCATTTT	CSAREPRGTNPPQHF
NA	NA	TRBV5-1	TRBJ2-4	TGCGCCAGCAGCTCAACGGGTTTAGCCAAAAACATTCAGTACTTC	CASSSTGLAKNIQYF
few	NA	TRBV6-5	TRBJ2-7	TGTGCCAGCAGTTACTCTGGGGGGAGAATCGACGAGCAGTACTTC	CASSYSGGRIDEQYF
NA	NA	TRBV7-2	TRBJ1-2	TGTGCCAGCAGCCTCGACAGGACCACCTATGGCTACACCTTC	CASSLDRTTYGYTF
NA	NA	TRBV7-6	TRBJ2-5	TGTGCCAGCAGTTCGAACCCCAGGGGAGAGACCCAGTACTTC	CASSSNPRGETQYF
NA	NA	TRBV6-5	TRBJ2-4	TGTGCCAGCCGGGAGACAGGGTTAGCACAAGAGCAGTACTTC	CASRETGLAQEQYF
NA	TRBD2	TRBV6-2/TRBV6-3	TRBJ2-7	TGTGCCAGCAGTTACGAATTAGCGGGAGTCATGGGCGAGCAGTACTTC	CASSYELAGVMGEQYF
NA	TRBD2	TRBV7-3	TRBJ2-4	TGTGCCAGCAGCTTAGTGGGGACTAGCGGGAGTGGGGGAAACATTCAGTACTTC	CASSLVGTSGSGGNIQYF